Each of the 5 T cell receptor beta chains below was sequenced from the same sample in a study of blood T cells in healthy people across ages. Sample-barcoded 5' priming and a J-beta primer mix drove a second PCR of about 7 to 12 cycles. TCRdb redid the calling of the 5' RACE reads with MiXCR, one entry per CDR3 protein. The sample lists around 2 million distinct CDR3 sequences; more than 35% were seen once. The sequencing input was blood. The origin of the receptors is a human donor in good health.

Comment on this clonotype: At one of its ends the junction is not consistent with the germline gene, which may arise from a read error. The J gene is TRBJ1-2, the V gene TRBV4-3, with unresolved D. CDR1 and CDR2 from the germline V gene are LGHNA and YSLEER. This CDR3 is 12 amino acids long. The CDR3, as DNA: TGCGCCAGCAGCCCAGGCCCTTATGGCTGCACCTTC. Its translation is CASSPGPYGCTF.

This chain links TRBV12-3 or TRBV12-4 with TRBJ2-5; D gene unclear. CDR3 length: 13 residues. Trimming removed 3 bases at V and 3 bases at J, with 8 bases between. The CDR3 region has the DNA TGTGCCAGCAGTTTCCAGATGAAAGAGACCCAGTACTTC. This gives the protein CASSFQMKETQYF.

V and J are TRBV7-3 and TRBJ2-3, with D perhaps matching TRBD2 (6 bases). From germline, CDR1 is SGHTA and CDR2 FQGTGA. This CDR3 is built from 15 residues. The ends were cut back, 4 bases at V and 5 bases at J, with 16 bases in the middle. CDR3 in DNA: TGTGCCAGCAGCTGGTCGGAGGGTTCGGGAGATACGCAGTATTTT. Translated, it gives CASSWSEGSGDTQYF.

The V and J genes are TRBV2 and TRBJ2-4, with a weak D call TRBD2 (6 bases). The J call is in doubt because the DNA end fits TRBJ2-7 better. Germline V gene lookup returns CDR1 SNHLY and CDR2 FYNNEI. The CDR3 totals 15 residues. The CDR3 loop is CASSLQRVLGDEQYF. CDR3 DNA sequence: TGTGCCAGCAGTCTACAGCGGGTCCTTGGGGACGAGCAGTACTTC.

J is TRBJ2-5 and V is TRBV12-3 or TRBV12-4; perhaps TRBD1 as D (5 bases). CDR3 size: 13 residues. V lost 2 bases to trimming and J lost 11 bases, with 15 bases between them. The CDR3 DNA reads TGTGCCAGCAGTTTAAGGGCAGGGCTTGAGCAGTACTTC. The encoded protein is CASSLRAGLEQYF.